This passage covers 8 T cell receptor beta chains from one sample sequenced in a study of T cells in Graves' hyperthyroidism and ophthalmopathy. TCR beta CDR3 regions were amplified from RNA transcripts. The HTBI primer set served for first-round RT-PCR of the TCR CDR3. One entry per CDR3 protein, called by TCRdb with MiXCR from the multiplex PCR reads. The data contain tens of thousands of distinct CDR3 sequences, just under 50% of them singletons. Sequenced material: blood. Every receptor here comes from a woman in her thirties with Graves' ophthalmopathy.

This clonotype has at least ten counts. The rearrangement links TRBV11-3 to TRBJ1-6, with a weak D call TRBD1 (6 bases). The CDR3 sequence is 14 residues long. The V gene's germline CDR1 is SGHNT and CDR2 YENEEA. The V end lost 5 bases, the J end lost 7 bases, and 12 bases lay between the germline ends. CDR3 sequence: CASSQRGGNSPLHF. In DNA, the CDR3 is TGTGCCAGCAGCCAGAGGGGGGGGAATTCACCCCTCCACTTT.

This clonotype was seen repeatedly, ten times or more. The V call is TRBV19, the J call TRBJ2-3, with a possible D match to TRBD2 (6 bases). This CDR3 spans 15 amino acids. Germline values: CDR1 LNHDA, CDR2 SQIVND (reference sequence). V shed 2 bases and J shed 4 bases, with 13 bases lying between them. Here the CDR3 reads CASSITGGKADTQYF. In DNA form, the CDR3 reads TGTGCCAGTAGTATAACGGGCGGGAAAGCAGATACGCAGTATTTT.

This clonotype was seen at least ten times. V usage is TRBV20-1 and J usage is TRBJ2-7; tentatively, D is TRBD1 (5 bases). The germline CDR1 and CDR2 sequences are DFQATT and SNEGSKA (reference sequence). CDR3 length: 15 residues. Trimming stripped 0 bases from V and 0 bases from J, with 12 bases between. The CDR3 is CSARDVRDSSYEQYF. The CDR3, as DNA: TGCAGTGCTAGAGATGTGAGAGACAGCTCCTACGAGCAGTACTTC.

J is TRBJ2-7 and V is TRBV28, with D possibly TRBD1 on 6 matching bases. The CDR3 extends over 14 amino acids. V was cut by 6 bases and J by 0 bases, with 12 bases left in between. Germline V gene lookup returns CDR1 MDHEN and CDR2 SYDVKM. The CDR3 reads CASRFTGLSYEQYF. The DNA for the CDR3 is TGTGCCAGCAGATTTACAGGGCTCTCCTACGAGCAGTACTTC.

This clonotype showed up just a few times. A single base separates this from a much larger clone, so it may be a read error. This chain uses TRBV28 with TRBJ1-2, with a tentative D call TRBD1 (6 bases). The CDR3 length is 12 residues. Germline CDR1 and CDR2: MDHEN and SYDVKM. CDR3 DNA: TGTGCCAGCAGTTGGGGGGCACGCGGCTGCACCTTC. Amino acids: CASSWGARGCTF.

V usage is TRBV27 and J usage is TRBJ2-5; D perhaps matches TRBD1 (7 bases). The germline V and J ends were trimmed by 3 bases and 3 bases, with 11 bases remaining between them. Germline V gives CDR1 MNHEY, CDR2 SMNVEV (reference sequence). This CDR3 spans 14 amino acids. The CDR3 nucleotides are TGTGCCAGCAGTTTCAGGGGGGAAGAAGAGACCCAGTACTTC. It yields the protein CASSFRGEEETQYF.

This clonotype was counted ten times or more. The chain couples TRBV30 to TRBJ2-7; 8 bases are a match to TRBD1. The germline CDR1 and CDR2 sequences are GTSNPN and SVGIG (reference sequence). CDR3 length equals 14 residues. V lost 0 bases and J lost 6; bases outside the gene matches: 7. This chain's CDR3 is CAWSVGQGWGEQYF. For the CDR3, the DNA is TGTGCCTGGAGTGTCGGACAGGGCTGGGGCGAGCAGTACTTC.

This clonotype occurred a few times. This chain joins TRBV7-9 and TRBJ1-1; 7 positions agree with TRBD1. The V gene end was trimmed by 0 bases and the J gene end by 5 bases; junction bases not matched to a gene: 6. The CDR3 sequence is 15 residues long. Germline V CDR1 and CDR2: SEHNR, FQNEAQ (reference sequence). CDR3 sequence reads: CASSLAGGGETEAFF. CDR3 DNA sequence: TGTGCCAGCAGCTTAGCAGGGGGCGGTGAGACTGAAGCTTTCTTT.